A single sample gave rise to the 8 T cell receptor beta chains below, sequenced in a study of shared clonotypes between healthy human individuals. Naivety among CD8 cells was defined by CD45RO negativity and positive CCR7 selection, thereby excluding terminally differentiated effector memory CD45RA+ cells. Produced via immunoSEQ multiplex PCR; TCRdb's table is partial and in-frame only. The table has about 650,000 clones, just under 97% seen once. Material for sequencing was naive CD8+ T cells sorted from blood. The receptors were gathered from a woman aged 25 to 39 in good health.

This CDR3 is CASSLPRQGFYEQYF. DNA of the CDR3: TGTGCCAGCAGTTTACCCAGACAGGGTTTTTACGAGCAGTACTTC. The rearrangement joins TRBV28 to TRBJ2-7, with TRBD1 matching over 7 bases. Germline CDR1 MDHEN, CDR2 SYDVKM. The CDR3 runs to 15 residues. The trim removed 2 bases at V and 4 bases at J, leaving 8 bases unmatched.

The chain uses TRBV27 and TRBJ2-7, with 8 bases matching TRBD1. This CDR3 spans 14 amino acids. The V segment lost 2 bases and the J segment 3 bases; nucleotides outside the gene matches: 3. Germline values: CDR1 MNHEY, CDR2 SMNVEV (reference sequence). CDR3: CASSLGTGNYEQYF. DNA of the CDR3: TGTGCCAGCAGTTTAGGGACAGGAAACTACGAGCAGTACTTC.

Only one count was recorded for this clone. V usage is TRBV7-8 and J usage is TRBJ2-3, with 10 bases identical to TRBD2. V shed 4 bases and J 4 bases; nucleotides not matched to a gene: 14. Germline V gene lookup returns CDR1 SGHVS and CDR2 FQNEAQ. The CDR3 is made up of 18 amino acids. For the CDR3, the DNA is TGTGCCAGCAGCTGGGGGGAGTCACTAGCGGGATTAGCAGATACGCAGTATTTT. As protein: CASSWGESLAGLADTQYF.

The J gene is TRBJ1-5, the V gene TRBV5-1, with TRBD1 identical over 11 bases. The V gene's germline CDR1 is SGHRS and CDR2 YFSETQ. Trimming removed 4 bases from V and 4 bases from J; junction bases left unmatched: 4. The CDR3 is made up of 15 amino acids. Here the CDR3 reads CASSRGTGGNQPQHF. In nucleotides, the CDR3 is TGCGCCAGCAGCCGGGGGACAGGGGGGAATCAGCCCCAGCATTTT. Drawing the rest from reference TRBV5-1 and TRBJ1-5, the complete variable domain is KAGVTQTPRYLIKTRGQQVTLSCSPISGHRSVSWYQQTPGQGLQFLFEYFSETQRNKGNFPGRFSGRQFSNSRSEMNVSTLELGDSALYLCASSRGTGGNQPQHFGDGTRLSIL.

The V and J genes are TRBV7-6 and TRBJ2-2; D gene unclear. Deletions cut 5 bases from V and 8 bases from J, with 15 bases between. Germline V gives CDR1 SGHVS, CDR2 FNYEAQ. The CDR3 is made up of 14 amino acids. As DNA, the CDR3 is TGTGCCAGCAGCCCGCTGGTTCGCGGAGGGGAGCTGTTTTTT. Protein product: CASSPLVRGGELFF.

The rearrangement links TRBV7-6 to TRBJ1-1; tentatively, D is TRBD1 (5 bases). CDR1 SGHVS and CDR2 FNYEAQ come from the germline V gene. CDR3 length: 16 residues. The V end was cut by 3 bases, the J end by 0 bases, with 14 bases between. In DNA form, the CDR3 reads TGTGCCAGCAGCTTGGGGCACCTCGGTTTGAACACTGAAGCTTTCTTT. Its protein is CASSLGHLGLNTEAFF.

The gene calls are TRBV11-1 and TRBJ2-3; TRBD2 is a possible D gene (5 bases). CDR3 length: 13 amino acids. V was trimmed by 3 bases and J by 5 bases, leaving 9 bases between them. Germline assignment: CDR1 SGHAT and CDR2 FQDESV (reference sequence). The CDR3 is CASSLGVGDTQYF. CDR3 coding DNA: TGTGCCAGCAGCTTGGGAGTTGGAGATACGCAGTATTTT.

For the CDR3, the DNA is TGTGCCTGGAGTGGGACTAACCAGGTCTCCTACAATGAGCAGTTCTTC. Translation: CAWSGTNQVSYNEQFF. The chain uses TRBV30 and TRBJ2-1, with D tentatively TRBD2 (6 bases). Germline assignment: CDR1 GTSNPN and CDR2 SVGIG (reference sequence). The CDR3 is 16 residues long. Trimming removed 1 base from V and 0 bases from J, with 13 bases in between.